This T cell receptor (beta chain) emerged from a study of blood T cell repertoires in COVID-19. The germline V gene has CDR1 PRHDT and CDR2 FYEKMQ (reference sequence). The CDR3 totals 11 residues. V was clipped by 5 bases and J by 6 bases, with 7 bases between them. TCRdb keeps only in-frame clones here, not all; method: immunoSEQ multiplex PCR. The data show over 300,000 clones, roughly 90% seen once. The TCR originated in a woman aged 30 to 39 with acute COVID-19. The sample consisted of PBMCs or T cells enriched from blood (not recorded which). This chain joins TRBV13 and TRBJ1-2, with D hard to call. The CDR3 DNA reads TGTGCCAGCAGCCCCCTAGATGGCTACACCTTC. Its translation: CASSPLDGYTF.